Sequencing of this TCR beta chain was carried out in a study of T-cell memory formation after mild COVID-19 (dated by TCRdb to the early 2020s). Background on the whole study: TCR sequence clusters from the two donors were found to be largely donor specific. In a couple of donors, T-cell clones that expanded and contracted after mild COVID-19 were tracked by sequencing TCRalpha and TCRbeta repertoires over time. The cohort comprised two young, previously healthy adult volunteers, one female and one male.

Ficoll-Paque density gradient centrifugation was used to isolate PBMCs. Data came from an Illumina NovaSeq 6000. TCRalpha and TCRbeta cDNA libraries were built by 5'RACE with constant-segment primers, adding sample barcodes and unique molecular identifiers. Trizol reagent was used to extract RNA from every sample. The libraries were amplified in two PCR steps, and the second step added a second sample barcode and Illumina TruSeq adapters. Sequencing of libraries was performed on an Illumina NovaSeq with 2 x 150 bp paired-end reads. The source study handled its data this way. The reads were demultiplexed and collapsed into UMI-guided consensus sequences using migec v1.2.7. Using mixcr v2.1.11, the UMI consensuses were aligned to TRA and TRB V and J templates and assembled into clonotypes. A clonotype was counted as expanded or contracted only if both edgeR and NoisET called the change significant, with noise models trained on biological replicates. For edgeR calls, the cutoffs were a false discovery rate-adjusted p below 0.01 and a log2 fold-change threshold of 1. PCA with hierarchical clustering of max-normalized trajectories of the 1000 most abundant clonotypes was used as exploratory dynamics analysis. Separately sequenced CD4+ and CD8+ repertoires were used to assign a CD4 or CD8 phenotype to each responding clone. The public sequencing data were trimmed at Q25 with fastp and processed into clonotypes with MiXCR by TCRdb, which kept only in-frame beta chains. Each entry merges the rows of one CDR3 protein and shows their most common DNA and genes. TCRdb, not the original authors, processed these V and J calls. The sample table shows roughly 120,000 distinct CDR3 sequences, and about a fifth are seen once. The biggest ten clones account for approximately 41% of the sample.

Notes on this clonotype: Its cognate antigen has yet to be identified. The sample holds no much larger clone one base away, and base qualities are not on file.

Overall study outcomes, separate from this receptor: The detection of some responding clones in pre-infection memory suggests that pre-existing cross-reactive memory T cells joined the SARS-CoV-2 response. Only two mild cases were covered in the study, and larger cohorts including severe cases with pre-infection samples were considered necessary. Whether the second-wave clones peaking on day 37 were SARS-CoV-2 specific was not confirmed. Clones that contracted from day 15 to 85 showed balanced CD4/CD8 phenotypes, whereas a second wave of clones that expanded from day 15 to 37 leaned towards CD4+. Contracting CD4+ clones were located mainly in the CM and EM memory subsets, whereas CD8+ clones were found to be enriched in EMRA.

The CDR3 starts with the cysteine, ends with the phenylalanine, and has 13 residues. Just CDR3 DNA is preserved here, 39 bases in frame from base 1. The germline V gene (reference sequence) specifies SEHNR as CDR1 and FQNEAQ as CDR2. Here V drops 7 bases and J drops 4 bases, and the junction holds 4 bases not matched to any gene. The chain links TRBV7-9 with TRBJ2-5; TRBD2 agrees with 9 junctional bases. The sequenced sample was PBMCs or a T cell subset sorted from them (not recorded which). The receptor was derived from a man between 18 and 29 years old who had mild COVID-19 (a few samples of this study predate the infection). The sample titles of this study are shuffled in the database, so cell type and time point are left out; the donor was told from shared clones. For the CDR3, the sequence is CASTGTSPETQYF. The sequenced DNA: TGTGCCAGCACCGGGACTAGCCCAGAGACCCAGTACTTC.